A selection of T cell receptor beta chains follows, all from one sample in a study of human T cells and chemical hapten exposure. MiXCR, applied by TCRdb to the RACE reads, yields one record per CDR3 protein. The data show more than 110,000 distinct CDR3 sequences, with 12% seen just once and around 1.4% held by the top ten. The material sequenced was whole blood, taken in connection with sensitization to the hapten diphenylcyclopropenone (DPC). Source of these receptors: a woman aged 50 to 65 with alopecia areata. Some clones in this sample may be carry-over from other donors' samples. Each CDR3 is given with its conserved first and last residue. D genes are given only for firm matches. Clone sizes are given selectively: once, few, many, or a class where the clone is expanded.

TRBJ1-1,TRBD1,many,TRBV7-2,CASSLGWTGVNTEAFF,TGTGCCAGCAGCTTAGGTTGGACAGGGGTGAACACTGAAGCTTTCTTT
TRBJ2-1,.,many,TRBV11-2,CASSMRLNEQFF,TGTGCCAGCAGCATGAGATTAAATGAGCAGTTCTTC
TRBJ2-1,TRBD2,many,TRBV7-2,CASSPSGLAPYNEQFF,TGTGCCAGCAGCCCTAGTGGACTAGCGCCTTACAATGAGCAGTTCTTC
TRBJ2-2,TRBD1,few,TRBV20-1,CSAPDRGTTGELFF,TGCAGTGCCCCGGACAGGGGAACCACCGGGGAGCTGTTTTTT
TRBJ2-7,TRBD1,many,TRBV7-2,CASSDRSGQNAYEQYF,TGTGCCAGCAGCGATAGATCGGGACAGAACGCCTACGAGCAGTACTTC
TRBJ2-4,.,.,TRBV28,CASSLPSGAKNIQYF,TGTGCCAGCAGTTTGCCCAGCGGGGCCAAAAACATTCAGTACTTC
TRBJ2-3,TRBD2,few,TRBV12-3/TRBV12-4,CASTIAGGPNTQYF,TGTGCCAGCACCATAGCGGGAGGGCCAAATACGCAGTATTTT
TRBJ1-4,TRBD1,many,TRBV6-6,CASTKGTGVDEKLFF,TGTGCCAGCACCAAAGGGACAGGGGTTGATGAAAAACTGTTTTTT
TRBJ2-5,.,many,TRBV10-3,CAISESPAGQETQYF,TGTGCCATCAGTGAGTCGCCTGCGGGTCAAGAGACCCAGTACTTC
TRBJ2-5,.,.,TRBV14,CASSQLQVGRETQYF,TGTGCCAGCAGCCAATTACAGGTTGGGCGCGAGACCCAGTACTTC
TRBJ1-5,.,.,TRBV20-1,CSASLAGSNQPQHF,TGCAGTGCTAGCCTCGCGGGCTCCAATCAGCCCCAGCATTTT
TRBJ2-1,TRBD2,many,TRBV4-3,CASSRGLAGDNEQFF,TGCGCCAGCAGCCGGGGCCTAGCGGGCGACAATGAGCAGTTCTTC
TRBJ2-7,.,.,TRBV28,CASSLPTRGGEVYF,TGTGCCAGCAGTTTGCCGACAAGAGGCGGGGAGGTATATTTC
TRBJ2-7,.,.,TRBV7-2,CASSFPSQREQYF,TGTGCCAGCAGCTTTCCATCCCAAAGGGAGCAGTACTTC
TRBJ2-3,TRBD2,.,TRBV6-6,CASSYSQSSGGVTDTQYF,TGTGCCAGCAGTTACTCCCAGTCTAGCGGGGGGGTCACAGATACGCAGTATTTT
TRBJ2-7,TRBD2,few,TRBV6-1,CASSPLAGEQYF,TGTGCCAGCAGTCCTCTAGCGGGCGAGCAGTACTTC
TRBJ2-1,TRBD1,few,TRBV27,CASSLKTGINYNEQFF,TGTGCCAGCAGTCTAAAGACAGGGATAAACTACAATGAGCAGTTCTTC
TRBJ2-5,.,.,TRBV9,CASSVGGAEETQYF,TGTGCCAGCAGCGTAGGGGGAGCAGAAGAGACCCAGTACTTC
TRBJ2-6,.,many,TRBV14,CASSQGETGANVLTF,TGTGCCAGCAGCCAAGGCGAAACCGGGGCCAACGTCCTGACTTTC
TRBJ2-5,.,.,TRBV28,CASTKGLVQESQYF,TGTGCCAGCACCAAAGGACTCGTCCAAGAGTCCCAGTACTTC
TRBJ2-7,.,few,TRBV7-2,CASSFDGGSYEQYF,TGTGCCAGCAGCTTCGATGGGGGTTCCTACGAGCAGTACTTC
TRBJ2-3,.,.,TRBV30,CAWRGSLVYTQYF,TGTGCCTGGAGAGGCTCACTAGTCTATACGCAGTATTTT
TRBJ2-3,.,.,TRBV7-3,CASSISGAGDTQYF,TGTGCCAGCAGCATCTCCGGGGCCGGGGATACGCAGTATTTT
TRBJ2-7,TRBD1,.,TRBV7-2,CASSLLAGQGVSYEQYF,TGTGCCAGCAGCTTATTGGCTGGACAGGGTGTCAGCTACGAGCAGTACTTC
TRBJ1-1,.,few,TRBV20-1,CSAPIGPGEAFF,TGCAGTGCTCCTATCGGCCCAGGTGAAGCTTTCTTT
TRBJ2-3,.,few,TRBV20-1,CSAHPGGSTDTQYF,TGCAGTGCTCACCCCGGGGGATCGACAGATACGCAGTATTTT
TRBJ1-5,.,.,TRBV11-2,CASSFSQGNQPQHF,TGTGCCAGCAGCTTCAGTCAGGGCAATCAGCCCCAGCATTTT
TRBJ2-3,.,many,TRBV11-2,CASSSQRGTDTQYF,TGTGCCAGCAGCTCACAGAGGGGCACAGATACGCAGTATTTT
TRBJ2-1,.,many,TRBV29-1,CSVESRYNEQFF,TGCAGCGTTGAGTCCCGGTACAATGAGCAGTTCTTC
TRBJ1-5,TRBD1,.,TRBV6-5,CASSQGTGGISNQPQHF,TGTGCCAGCAGCCAGGGGACAGGGGGCATTAGCAATCAGCCCCAGCATTTT
TRBJ2-1,TRBD1,many,TRBV7-2,CASSLRFRDRAQNEQFF,TGTGCCAGCAGCTTAAGGTTCCGGGACAGGGCTCAAAATGAGCAGTTCTTC
TRBJ1-5,.,few,TRBV18,CASSPAAGSYSNQPQHF,TGTGCCAGCTCACCGGCCGCAGGGTCCTATAGCAATCAGCCCCAGCATTTT
TRBJ2-2,TRBD2,.,TRBV5-1,CASSLGLAGANTGELFF,TGCGCCAGCAGCTTGGGACTAGCGGGAGCGAACACCGGGGAGCTGTTTTTT
TRBJ1-2,.,few,TRBV29-1,CSVLEQTDGYTF,TGCAGCGTTCTAGAACAGACCGATGGCTACACCTTC
TRBJ1-5,.,.,TRBV19,CALHQPQHF,TGTGCCCTTCATCAGCCCCAGCATTTT
TRBJ2-7,TRBD2,few,TRBV4-2,CASSQSGGPSYEQYF,TGTGCCAGCAGCCAGTCGGGAGGGCCCTCCTACGAGCAGTACTTC
TRBJ2-6,.,many,TRBV20-1,CSARDQSSGANVLTF,TGCAGTGCTAGAGATCAAAGCTCTGGGGCCAACGTCCTGACTTTC
TRBJ1-6,.,.,TRBV6-5,CASSRAPGQSSPLHF,TGTGCCAGCAGTCGAGCCCCGGGACAAAGTTCACCCCTCCATTTT
TRBJ2-1,.,.,TRBV25-1,CASSEPGGNEQFF,TGTGCCAGCAGTGAGCCTGGAGGGAATGAGCAGTTCTTC
TRBJ2-3,TRBD2,.,TRBV30,CASGGGFDTQYF,TGTGCCTCCGGGGGAGGGTTCGATACGCAGTATTTT
TRBJ2-7,TRBD1,few,TRBV5-1,CASSFGTGYSYEQYF,TGCGCCAGCAGCTTTGGGACAGGTTACTCCTACGAGCAGTACTTC